The clone carrying this TCR beta chain was seen only once. No antigen is known for it. The data derive from a study of yellow fever vaccine responses in identical twins. Overall study results and limits: Reportedly, the response of twins' T cells to the vaccine seemed partly convergent, partly personalized.

There are 15 residues in the CDR3. The V gene's germline CDR1 is SGHAT and CDR2 FQDESV (reference sequence). Trimming removed 5 bases from V and 6 bases from J, with 19 bases in between. Each CDR3 protein gets one entry after TCRdb re-called the RT-PCR reads with MiXCR. The sample lists 9,900 or so distinct CDR3 sequences, roughly 80% occurring once. This TCR was recovered from a woman younger than 30 who received the yellow fever vaccine. Here the sequenced sample was T cells from blood (PBMCs), unsorted or a sorted subset (not recorded which), taken before or after yellow fever vaccination (not recorded which). The chain recombines TRBV11-1 with TRBJ1-2, with D possibly matching TRBD1 (5 bases). CDR3 nucleotides: TGTGCCAGCAGCCCACAGGCCGGTGAAGCTAATGGCTACACCTTC. Protein product: CASSPQAGEANGYTF.